Below are 13 T cell receptor beta chains sequenced from a single sample in a study of identical twins. MiXCR was run by TCRdb on the 5' RACE reads, yielding one entry per CDR3 protein. This table holds under 300,000 distinct CDR3 sequences, roughly 13% found once. The same data also contributed to another study, on yellow fever vaccine responses in identical twins.

Sequenced: memory (CD45RO+) T cells sorted from blood. All receptors derive from a woman aged 18-29 years in good health.

The J gene is TRBJ2-5, the V gene TRBV29-1, with D possibly matching TRBD2 (7 bases). Germline V gene lookup returns CDR1 SQVTM and CDR2 ANQGSEA. V lost 4 bases, J lost 1 base, and 19 bases lay in between. The CDR3 has 16 residues. In DNA, the CDR3 is TGCAGCGTTGCGAAGGGGGGGTTCGGGGTCCAAGAGACCCAGTACTTC. Translation gives CSVAKGGFGVQETQYF.

V and J are TRBV28 and TRBJ2-3; 9 bases align to TRBD1. Germline V gene lookup returns CDR1 MDHEN and CDR2 SYDVKM. V trimming: 3 bases; J trimming: 4 bases; junction bases outside the gene matches: 8. This CDR3 spans 16 amino acids. The CDR3 reads CASSFSGQGVSDTQYF. The CDR3, as DNA: TGTGCCAGCAGTTTCTCGGGACAGGGAGTCTCAGATACGCAGTATTTT.

This clonotype came up many times. V is TRBV12-3 or TRBV12-4 and J is TRBJ2-7; D gene uncertain. V was shortened by 8 bases and J by 4 bases, with 15 bases between the two germline ends. There are 13 residues in the CDR3. The chain's CDR3 is CASAPQKGYEQYF. CDR3 coding DNA: TGTGCCAGCGCACCCCAAAAGGGTTACGAGCAGTACTTC.

This clonotype was recorded a few times. V gene TRBV27 combines with J gene TRBJ1-1; 7 bases fit TRBD1. Trimming cost V 5 bases and J 5 bases; bases outside gene matches: 11. From germline, CDR1 is MNHEY and CDR2 SMNVEV (reference sequence). The CDR3 contains 15 residues. This chain's CDR3 is CASSNLEGGRTEAFF. Here the CDR3 DNA reads TGTGCCAGCAGTAACCTAGAAGGGGGCAGGACTGAAGCTTTCTTT.

This clonotype has a handful of counts. This chain uses TRBV6-1 with TRBJ2-4, with 15 bases aligning to TRBD2. The CDR3 spans 17 residues. CDR1 is MNHNS and CDR2 is SASEGT in the germline V gene. With 6 bases clipped from V and 4 bases from J, the junction kept 7 bases outside the gene matches. CDR3 loop: CASSTSGLAGGKNIQYF. CDR3 in DNA: TGTGCCAGCAGCACCTCGGGACTAGCGGGGGGAAAAAACATTCAGTACTTC.

The CDR3 spells CASSQRLRGEAFF. The DNA for the CDR3 is TGTGCCAGCAGCCAACGTCTTCGGGGTGAAGCTTTCTTT. The chain recombines TRBV12-3 or TRBV12-4 with TRBJ1-1; D uncertain. Between the trimmed V and J ends, which lost 6 bases and 7 bases, there was a span of 15 bases. The length of the CDR3 is 13 residues.

This chain links TRBV29-1 with TRBJ1-2; D perhaps matches TRBD1 (5 bases). The CDR3 loop spans 12 amino acids. In germline, CDR1 is SQVTM, CDR2 ANQGSEA. V was shortened by 5 bases and J by 6 bases, with 13 bases between the two germline ends. For the CDR3, the DNA is TGCAGCGTTCCGGGATGGGGGGATGGCTACACCTTC. It specifies CSVPGWGDGYTF.

This clonotype occurred a few times. J is TRBJ2-1 and V is TRBV7-2, with D uncertain. The V gene lost 0 bases and the J gene lost 1 base, with 10 bases spanning the gap. This CDR3 comprises 16 residues. CDR1 is SGHTA, CDR2 FQGNSA, per germline. The CDR3 sequence: CASSLAKARSYNEQFF. As DNA, the CDR3 is TGTGCCAGCAGCTTAGCAAAGGCCAGATCCTACAATGAGCAGTTCTTC.

This clonotype was seen ten or more times. The chain employs TRBV5-1 and TRBJ2-2; 8 bases align to TRBD1. Germline values: CDR1 SGHRS, CDR2 YFSETQ. Germline trimming cut 4 bases from V and 7 bases from J; bases unmatched to any gene: 9. The CDR3 spans 15 residues. CDR3 nucleotide sequence: TGCGCCAGCAGCCAAGTCGGACAGGGCATCGGGGAGCTGTTTTTT. Its protein product is CASSQVGQGIGELFF.

There are a few counts of this clonotype. This rearrangement joins TRBV11-1 to TRBJ2-1; 13 bases match TRBD2. The CDR3 is 15 amino acids. Trimming at V came to 6 bases and at J to 5 bases, leaving 4 bases not matched to a gene. The germline gives CDR1 SGHAT, CDR2 FQDESV (reference sequence). The CDR3 bases are TGTGCCAGCAGTCAACTAGCGGGAGGGAACAATGAGCAGTTCTTC. Amino acids: CASSQLAGGNNEQFF.

This clonotype has only a few counts. The chain recombines TRBV3-1 with TRBJ2-2; no reliable D call. Deletions cut 1 base from V and 6 bases from J, with 12 bases between. The CDR3 runs to 15 residues. CDR1 and CDR2 from the germline V gene are LGHDT and YNNKEL (reference sequence). The CDR3 region is CASSQVGTVSGELFF. CDR3 coding DNA: TGTGCCAGCAGCCAAGTCGGAACAGTTTCCGGGGAGCTGTTTTTT.

This clonotype has a handful of counts. The rearrangement links TRBV25-1 to TRBJ1-6; weak D call: TRBD1 (6 bases). Germline V gives CDR1 MGHDK, CDR2 SYGVNS. Trimming pared 5 bases from V and 8 bases from J, leaving 16 bases between. The CDR3 extends over 15 amino acids. Here the CDR3 DNA reads TGTGCCAGCAGTTCGGGACACCCCGGAGATTCACCCCTCCACTTT. Encoded protein: CASSSGHPGDSPLHF.

This clonotype came up many times. This sequence joins TRBV3-1 and TRBJ2-5; 12 nucleotides match TRBD2. The CDR3 consists of 16 residues. The V segment lost 3 bases and the J segment 5 bases; nucleotides outside the gene matches: 7. CDR1 and CDR2 from the germline V gene are LGHDT and YNNKEL (reference sequence). This chain's CDR3 is CASSHWTSGELETQYF. CDR3 nucleotides: TGTGCCAGCAGCCACTGGACTAGCGGGGAGCTCGAGACCCAGTACTTC.